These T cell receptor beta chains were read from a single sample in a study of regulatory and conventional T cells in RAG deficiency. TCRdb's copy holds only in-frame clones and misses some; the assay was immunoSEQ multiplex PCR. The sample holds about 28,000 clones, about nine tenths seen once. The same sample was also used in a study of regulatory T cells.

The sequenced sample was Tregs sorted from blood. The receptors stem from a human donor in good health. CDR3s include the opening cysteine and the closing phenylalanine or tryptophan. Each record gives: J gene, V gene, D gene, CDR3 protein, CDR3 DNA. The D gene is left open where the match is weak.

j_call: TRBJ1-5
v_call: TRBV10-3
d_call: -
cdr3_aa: CAISEWQGGQPQHF
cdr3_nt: TGTGCCATCAGTGAATGGCAGGGTGGACAGCCCCAGCATTTT

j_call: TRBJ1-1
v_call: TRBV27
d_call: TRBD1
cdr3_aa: CASARTGLYTEAFF
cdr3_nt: TGTGCCAGTGCCAGGACAGGGTTGTACACTGAAGCTTTCTTT

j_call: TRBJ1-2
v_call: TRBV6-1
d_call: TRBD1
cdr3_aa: CASSRDRIANYGYTF
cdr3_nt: TGTGCCAGCAGTCGGGACAGGATTGCTAACTATGGCTACACCTTC

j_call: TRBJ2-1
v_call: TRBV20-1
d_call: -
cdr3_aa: CSVRGYNEQFF
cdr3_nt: TGCAGTGTGAGGGGATACAATGAGCAGTTCTTC

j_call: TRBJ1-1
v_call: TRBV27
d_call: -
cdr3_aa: CASSPNLQSKAFF
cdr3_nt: TGTGCCAGCAGCCCGAACCTCCAGAGTAAGGCTTTCTTT

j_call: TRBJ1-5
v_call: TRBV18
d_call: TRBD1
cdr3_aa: CASSPVPTGVKPQHF
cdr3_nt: TGTGCCAGCTCACCGGTACCGACAGGGGTGAAGCCCCAGCATTTT

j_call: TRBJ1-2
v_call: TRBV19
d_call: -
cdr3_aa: CASSHWGDLGQNYGYTF
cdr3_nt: TGTGCCAGTAGCCATTGGGGTGACCTCGGGCAGAACTATGGCTACACCTTC

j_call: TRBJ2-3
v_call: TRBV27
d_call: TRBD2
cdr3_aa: CASSSLRSGGPISTDTQYF
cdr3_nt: TGTGCCAGCAGTTCCCTGCGGAGCGGGGGACCCATCAGCACAGATACGCAGTATTTT

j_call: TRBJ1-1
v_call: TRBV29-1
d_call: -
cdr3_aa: CSARSYGMGTEAFF
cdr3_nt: TGCAGCGCCCGCTCCTATGGGATGGGGACTGAAGCTTTCTTT

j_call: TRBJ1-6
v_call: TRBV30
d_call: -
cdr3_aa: CAWSAGVLIYNSPLHF
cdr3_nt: TGTGCCTGGAGTGCAGGGGTGTTAATCTATAATTCACCCCTCCACTTT

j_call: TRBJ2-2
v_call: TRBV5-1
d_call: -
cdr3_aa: CASSLAQNTGELFF
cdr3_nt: TGCGCCAGCAGCTTGGCACAGAACACCGGGGAGCTGTTTTTT

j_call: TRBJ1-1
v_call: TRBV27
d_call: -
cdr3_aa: CASSLFGGLEAFF
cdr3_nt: TGTGCCAGCAGTTTATTCGGAGGGCTAGAAGCTTTCTTT

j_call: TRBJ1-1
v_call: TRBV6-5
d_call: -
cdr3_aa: CASSYSLPNTEAFF
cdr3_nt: TGTGCCAGCAGTTACTCCTTGCCGAACACTGAAGCTTTCTTT

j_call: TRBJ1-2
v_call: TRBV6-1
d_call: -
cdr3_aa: CASTAGEWGYTF
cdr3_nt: TGTGCCAGCACCGCAGGGGAATGGGGCTACACCTTC

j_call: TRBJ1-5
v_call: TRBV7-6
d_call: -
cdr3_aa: CASSLSQGRYSNQPQHF
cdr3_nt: TGTGCCAGCAGCTTATCCCAGGGGAGATATAGCAATCAGCCCCAGCATTTT

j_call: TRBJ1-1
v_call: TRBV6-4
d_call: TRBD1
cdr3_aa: CASTRNVRDRGPEAFF
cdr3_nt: TGTGCCAGCACCCGGAATGTCCGGGACAGGGGCCCTGAAGCTTTCTTT

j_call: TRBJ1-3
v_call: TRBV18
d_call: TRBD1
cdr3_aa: CASSPGQGAGNTIYF
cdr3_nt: TGTGCCAGCTCACCGGGACAGGGAGCAGGAAACACCATATATTTT

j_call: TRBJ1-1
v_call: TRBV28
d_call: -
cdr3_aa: CASTWNTEAFF
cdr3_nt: TGTGCCAGCACATGGAACACTGAAGCTTTCTTT

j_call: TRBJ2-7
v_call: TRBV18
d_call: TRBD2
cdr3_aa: CASSLTSGGSYEQYF
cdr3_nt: TGTGCCAGCTCACTGACTAGCGGGGGATCCTACGAGCAGTACTTC

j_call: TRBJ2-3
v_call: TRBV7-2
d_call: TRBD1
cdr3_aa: CASSWGTGGPDTQYF
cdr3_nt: TGTGCCAGCAGCTGGGGGACAGGGGGGCCAGATACGCAGTATTTT

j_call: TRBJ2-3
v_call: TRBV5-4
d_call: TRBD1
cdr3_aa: CASSLGQGKDTQYF
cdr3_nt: TGTGCCAGCAGCTTGGGACAGGGAAAAGATACGCAGTATTTT

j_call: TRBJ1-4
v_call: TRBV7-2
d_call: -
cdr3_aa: CASSLRFGWGTEKLFF
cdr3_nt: TGTGCCAGCAGCTTAAGGTTCGGGTGGGGAACTGAAAAACTGTTTTTT

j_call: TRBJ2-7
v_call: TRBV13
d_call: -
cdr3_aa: CASSLGRRSYEQYF
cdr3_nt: TGTGCCAGCAGCTTGGGACGGAGGTCCTACGAGCAGTACTTC

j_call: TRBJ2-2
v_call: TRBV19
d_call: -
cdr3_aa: CASSMWGLSTGELFF
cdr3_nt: TGTGCCAGTAGTATGTGGGGATTGAGCACCGGGGAGCTGTTTTTT

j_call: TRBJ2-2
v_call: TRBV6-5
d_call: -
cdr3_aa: CASRRPNTGELFF
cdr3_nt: TGTGCCAGCAGAAGACCGAACACCGGGGAGCTGTTTTTT